What follows are 28 T cell receptor beta chains derived from one specimen sequenced in a study of blood T cell repertoires in COVID-19. Assay used: immunoSEQ multiplex PCR; TCRdb lists only in-frame clones, some missing. The sample has under 200,000 clones; approximately 86% are singletons. Input material: PBMCs or T cells enriched from blood (not recorded which). The receptors here all came from an older woman with acute COVID-19.

The chain recombines TRBV4-1 with TRBJ2-5, with TRBD2 matching over 8 bases. V was clipped by 3 bases and J by 0 bases; unmatched bases: 12. The CDR3 has 18 amino acids. CDR1 MGHRA and CDR2 YSYEKL come from the germline V gene. CDR3 coding DNA: TGCGCCAGCAGCCACACCCTTGTCGGGGGGGGGTACCAAGAGACCCAGTACTTC. The encoded protein is CASSHTLVGGGYQETQYF.

V gene TRBV18 combines with J gene TRBJ1-6; 7 nucleotides align to TRBD1. Unmatched junction bases numbered 8, after V lost 3 bases and J lost 9 bases. The CDR3 length is 15 residues. Germline V lookup: CDR1 KGHSH, CDR2 LQKENI. The CDR3 DNA sequence: TGTGCCAGCTCACCCGAGGGACAGTACCCTTCACCCCTCCACTTT. As protein: CASSPEGQYPSPLHF. Supplemented by reference TRBV18 and TRBJ1-6, the full variable domain reads NAGVMQNPRHLVRRRGQEARLRCSPMKGHSHVYWYRQLPEEGLKFMVYLQKENIIDESGMPKERFSAEFPKEGPSILRIQQVVRGDSAAYFCASSPEGQYPSPLHFGNGTRLTVT.

The chain couples TRBV24-1 to TRBJ2-1; 7 bases line up with TRBD2. With V trimmed by 5 bases and J by 3 bases, 0 bases remained unmatched. The CDR3 totals 13 residues. Germline CDR1 reads KGHDR; CDR2 reads SFDVKD. CDR3 sequence reads: CATSAGGYNEQFF. DNA of the CDR3: TGTGCCACCAGTGCGGGAGGCTACAATGAGCAGTTCTTC.

The chain links TRBV6-2 or TRBV6-3 to TRBJ2-1; the D is unclear. This CDR3 contains 12 residues. Trimming stripped 5 bases from V and 7 bases from J, with 9 bases between. The germline V gene encodes CDR1 MNHEY and CDR2 SVGEGT. CDR3 sequence reads: CASSQFGNEQFF. CDR3 nucleotides: TGTGCCAGCAGTCAATTCGGGAATGAGCAGTTCTTC.

This chain connects TRBV19 to TRBJ1-6; 9 bases fit TRBD1. Losses at the gene ends were 9 bases for V and 8 bases for J; bases not matched to a gene: 8. The CDR3 consists of 14 residues. Germline CDR1 LNHDA, CDR2 SQIVND (reference sequence). The chain's CDR3 is CASLSGQGHSPLHF. CDR3 nucleotides: TGTGCCAGCTTATCGGGACAGGGTCATTCACCCCTCCACTTT.

The chain carries TRBV5-5 and TRBJ1-3; D remains unclear. The CDR3 extends over 16 amino acids. V lost 0 bases and J lost 0, with 10 bases in between. Germline CDR1 is SGHKS and CDR2 is YYEKEE (reference sequence). The CDR3 sequence is CASSLDLVISGNTIYF. CDR3 nucleotide sequence: TGTGCCAGCAGCTTGGATCTCGTTATCTCTGGAAACACCATATATTTT. The full variable domain, rest sourced from reference TRBV5-5 and TRBJ1-3, is DAGVTQSPTHLIKTRGQQVTLRCSPISGHKSVSWYQQVLGQGPQFIFQYYEKEERGRGNFPDRFSARQFPNYSSELNVNALLLGDSALYLCASSLDLVISGNTIYFGEGSWLTVV.

A single count supports this clone. The chain links TRBV3-1 (or the pseudogene TRBV3-2) to TRBJ1-4; D perhaps matches TRBD1 (5 bases). The CDR3 covers 11 residues. The germline CDR1 and CDR2 sequences are LGHDT and YNNKEL (reference sequence). The V and J ends lost 1 base and 15 bases respectively, with 9 bases between them. The CDR3 sequence is CASSQVGGLFF. DNA for the CDR3: TGTGCCAGCAGCCAAGTCGGGGGGTTGTTTTTT.

This chain joins TRBV2 and TRBJ2-7; D gene uncertain. The germline CDR1 and CDR2 sequences are SNHLY and FYNNEI. V was cut by 8 bases and J by 0 bases, with 11 bases left in between. This CDR3 comprises 13 residues. CDR3 bases: TGTGCCAGCGAGGCCTTCTACTCCTACGAGCAGTACTTC. Translated, it gives CASEAFYSYEQYF.

This chain joins TRBV5-6 and TRBJ2-1, with 7 bases aligning to TRBD2. Trimming cost V 0 bases and J 4 bases; bases outside gene matches: 4. The germline gives CDR1 SGHDT, CDR2 YYEEEE. The CDR3 extends over 15 amino acids. CDR3 coding DNA: TGTGCCAGCAGCTTGGGGCGGGAGAAGTACAATGAGCAGTTCTTC. Its protein product is CASSLGREKYNEQFF.

The chain has TRBV21-1 and TRBJ2-7; the table's D call of TRBD1 was not tested on the DNA. TRBV21-1 is recorded as a pseudogene. The CDR3 extends over 12 amino acids. CDR3 residues: CASWTGGYEQYV. In DNA, the CDR3 is TGTGCCAGCTGGACAGGGGGCTACGAGCAGTACGTC.

J is TRBJ2-7 and V is TRBV5-1; perhaps TRBD2 as D (6 bases). The CDR3 sequence is 12 residues long. Deletions cut 6 bases from V and 4 bases from J, with 11 bases between. Germline-derived CDR1 and CDR2 are SGHRS and YFSETQ. The CDR3: CASNGGMYEQYF. The CDR3 region has the DNA TGCGCCAGCAACGGCGGGATGTACGAGCAGTACTTC.

This chain connects TRBV20-1 to TRBJ2-3, with a weak D call TRBD2 (6 bases). The CDR3 is 8 residues long. Germline CDR1 DFQATT, CDR2 SNEGSKA (reference sequence). Here the CDR3 reads CSGGTQYF. The DNA for the CDR3 is TGCAGCGGGGGTACGCAGTATTTT.

This clone appeared a single time. The chain combines TRBV4-3 with TRBJ1-5; D might be TRBD1 (5 bases). V was cut by 0 bases and J by 5 bases, with 14 bases left in between. The CDR3 sequence is 16 residues long. The germline gives CDR1 LGHNA, CDR2 YSLEER. The CDR3 loop is CASSQDAQGSDQPQHF. CDR3 DNA sequence: TGCGCCAGCAGCCAAGATGCCCAGGGAAGCGATCAGCCCCAGCATTTT.

The count of this clone is one. As DNA, the CDR3 is TGTGCCAGCAGCTTAGCATGGCAGGGTGGCTACGAGCAGTACTTC. The encoded protein is CASSLAWQGGYEQYF. The J gene is TRBJ2-7, the V gene TRBV7-9; D possibly corresponds to TRBD1 (5 bases). The CDR3 length is 15 residues. Trimming left V 0 bases short and J 3 bases short, with 12 bases between. Germline values: CDR1 SEHNR, CDR2 FQNEAQ (reference sequence).

The rearrangement uses TRBV10-3 and TRBJ2-3, with 8 bases identical to TRBD2. Trimming removed 7 bases from V and 6 bases from J; junction bases left unmatched: 9. Per the germline V gene, CDR1 is ENHRY and CDR2 is SYGVKD. CDR3 length: 14 amino acids. The CDR3 reads CAITPGGGGDTQYF. The CDR3 DNA is TGTGCCATCACCCCGGGGGGGGGTGGCGATACGCAGTATTTT.

V and J are TRBV4-3 and TRBJ1-2; 11 nucleotides agree with TRBD1. In germline, CDR1 is LGHNA, CDR2 YSLEER. With 6 bases clipped from V and 7 bases from J, the junction kept 4 bases outside the gene matches. The CDR3 is 13 residues long. The CDR3 DNA reads as TGCGCCAGCAGGGGGACAGGGGGTGGTGGCTACACCTTC. The encoded protein is CASRGTGGGGYTF.

This clone showed up just once. J is TRBJ1-1 and V is TRBV3-1 (or the pseudogene TRBV3-2); maybe TRBD1 (5 bases). Deletions cut 3 bases from V and 7 bases from J, with 9 bases between. CDR3 length equals 12 residues. Per the germline V gene, CDR1 is LGHDT and CDR2 is YNNKEL (reference sequence). The CDR3 DNA reads TGTGCCAGCAGCCACGTCGACAGTGAAGCTTTCTTT. Translating it yields CASSHVDSEAFF.

The chain is built from TRBV6-5 and TRBJ1-4, with D possibly being TRBD1 (5 bases). Trimming removed 5 bases from V and 5 bases from J, with 9 bases in between. CDR3 length equals 13 residues. Per germline, CDR1 MNHEY and CDR2 SVGAGI. CDR3 sequence reads: CASSRNRNEKLFF. The CDR3 DNA is TGTGCCAGCAGTCGAAACAGGAATGAAAAACTGTTTTTT.

The rearrangement joins TRBV6-5 to TRBJ1-2; no firm D call. The germline V gene has CDR1 MNHEY and CDR2 SVGAGI. The ends were cut back, 2 bases at V and 4 bases at J, with 11 bases in the middle. The CDR3 runs 14 residues. CDR3 nucleotides: TGTGCCAGCAGTTACGATGAGGGAACCTATGGCTACACCTTC. Translation gives CASSYDEGTYGYTF.

The chain links TRBV19 to TRBJ1-2; 11 bases are a match to TRBD1. Germline lookup yields CDR1 LNHDA and CDR2 SQIVND (reference sequence). The CDR3 loop spans 14 amino acids. V was pared by 5 bases and J by 7 bases, with 6 bases of the junction left unmatched. The DNA for the CDR3 is TGTGCCAGTAGTTCGGACAGGGGGCTTCTTGGCTACACCTTC. The encoded protein is CASSSDRGLLGYTF.

This clone has only one observation. The V call is TRBV5-8, the J call TRBJ1-3; D is ambiguous. The V gene's germline CDR1 is SGHTS and CDR2 YDEGEE. V gave up 3 bases and J gave up 2 bases, with 3 bases separating them. The CDR3 sequence is 12 residues long. In DNA form, the CDR3 reads TGTGCCAGCAGCTCAACTGGAAACACCATATATTTT. Its protein product is CASSSTGNTIYF.

The chain uses TRBV4-3 and TRBJ2-1; TRBD2 matches at 8 bases. This CDR3 region has 16 residues. The trim removed 0 bases at V and 15 bases at J, leaving 16 bases unmatched. Germline lookup yields CDR1 LGHNA and CDR2 YSLEER. CDR3 DNA sequence: TGCGCCAGCAGCCAAGATCTTACAGTAGCGGGAACCCCGGGGTTCTTC. Translated, it gives CASSQDLTVAGTPGFF.

This chain links TRBV27 with TRBJ2-2; 12 bases fit TRBD2. CDR3 length: 16 amino acids. V lost 6 bases and J lost 0; bases outside the gene matches: 2. The germline V gene has CDR1 MNHEY and CDR2 SMNVEV (reference sequence). The CDR3 is CASSRLAGANTGELFF. The CDR3 bases are TGTGCCAGCAGCCGACTAGCGGGAGCGAACACCGGGGAGCTGTTTTTT.

The chain links TRBV9 to TRBJ1-6; D uncertain. Germline CDR1 and CDR2: SGDLS and YYNGEE. Trimming took off 2 bases at V and 0 bases at J, with 12 bases between the two ends. This CDR3 has 17 amino acids. The CDR3 DNA sequence: TGTGCCAGCAGCGTTCTACAACAGAGCTCCTATAATTCACCCCTCCACTTT. This codes for CASSVLQQSSYNSPLHF. The full variable domain, completed using reference TRBV9 and TRBJ1-6, is DSGVTQTPKHLITATGQRVTLRCSPRSGDLSVYWYQQSLDQGLQFLIQYYNGEERAKGNILERFSAQQFPDLHSELNLSSLELGDSALYFCASSVLQQSSYNSPLHFGNGTRLTVT.

The chain links TRBV6-5 to TRBJ1-3; no definite D call. Germline V gives CDR1 MNHEY, CDR2 SVGAGI. This CDR3 contains 13 residues. Trimming cost V 3 bases and J 1 base, with 4 bases left between them. The chain's CDR3 is CASSYNSGNTIYF. The CDR3 DNA reads as TGTGCCAGCAGTTATAATTCTGGAAACACCATATATTTT.

The chain links TRBV9 to TRBJ2-5; 11 bases are shared with TRBD2. The V segment lost 0 bases and the J segment 13 bases; nucleotides outside the gene matches: 5. This CDR3 comprises 13 residues. Looked up from germline, CDR1 is SGDLS and CDR2 is YYNGEE. CDR3 sequence (DNA): TGTGCCAGCAGCGTAGAAACTAGCGGGAGACCGTACTTC. Protein product: CASSVETSGRPYF.

The CDR3 DNA reads as TGCGCCAGCAGCCAACACAGGGTAACTAATGAAAAACTGTTTTTT. Protein: CASSQHRVTNEKLFF. V and J are TRBV4-3 and TRBJ1-4, with D maybe TRBD1 (6 bases). Germline values: CDR1 LGHNA, CDR2 YSLEER. This CDR3 is built from 15 residues. The V end was cut by 2 bases, the J end by 1 base, with 8 bases between.

The chain recombines TRBV11-2 with TRBJ1-1, with 8 bases matching TRBD1. The CDR3 is 15 amino acids. The V and J ends lost 7 bases and 1 base, in that order; junction bases with no gene match: 8. Germline V CDR1 and CDR2: SGHAT, FQNNGV. The DNA of the CDR3 is TGTGCCAGCACCTCCCAGGGGGCCGGGAACACTGAAGCTTTCTTT. Its protein product is CASTSQGAGNTEAFF. Full variable domain (remainder filled in from reference TRBV11-2 and TRBJ1-1): EAGVAQSPRYKIIEKRQSVAFWCNPISGHATLYWYQQILGQGPKLLIQFQNNGVVDDSQLPKDRFSAERLKGVDSTLKIQPAKLEDSAVYLCASTSQGAGNTEAFFGQGTRLTVV.